Listed here are 2 T cell receptor beta chains from one sample, sequenced in a study of cytotoxic CD8 clonotypes in ibrutinib-treated CLL. Method: immunoSEQ multiplex PCR; TCRdb's copy keeps in-frame clones and lacks some. The sample holds about 15,000 clones, roughly four fifths seen once. Source: PBMCs, taken before ibrutinib treatment. The receptors here all came from a human donor with chronic lymphocytic leukemia.

This chain connects TRBV11-2 to TRBJ1-4; D is unresolved. CDR3 length: 14 amino acids. Germline assignment: CDR1 SGHAT and CDR2 FQNNGV. V was pared by 4 bases and J by 5 bases, with 11 bases between. CDR3 nucleotides: TGTGCCAGCAGCTCCCAAAGCGGCAATGAAAAACTGTTTTTT. This encodes CASSSQSGNEKLFF.

The CDR3 sequence is CASSLKGRANTEAFF. The CDR3 DNA reads as TGTGCCAGCAGTTTAAAAGGGAGGGCGAACACTGAAGCTTTCTTT. This chain links TRBV6-5 with TRBJ1-1; D gene uncertain. V lost 4 bases, J lost 1 base, and 13 bases lay in between. The CDR3 runs to 15 residues. Germline V gives CDR1 MNHEY, CDR2 SVGAGI.